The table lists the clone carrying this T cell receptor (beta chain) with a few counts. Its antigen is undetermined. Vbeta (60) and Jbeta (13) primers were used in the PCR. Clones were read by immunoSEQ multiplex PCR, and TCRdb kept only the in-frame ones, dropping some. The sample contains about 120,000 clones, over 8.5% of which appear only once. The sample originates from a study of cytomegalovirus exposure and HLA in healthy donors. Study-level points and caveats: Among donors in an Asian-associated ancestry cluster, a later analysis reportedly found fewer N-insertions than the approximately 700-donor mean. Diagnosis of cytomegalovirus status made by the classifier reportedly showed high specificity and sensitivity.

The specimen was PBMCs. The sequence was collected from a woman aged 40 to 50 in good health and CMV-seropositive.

The CDR3 region is CASSPLRGESTDTQYF. CDR3 DNA: TGTGCCAGCAGCCCCCTACGGGGGGAAAGCACAGATACGCAGTATTTT. The chain joins TRBV7-9 to TRBJ2-3; 7 bases are shared with TRBD2. In germline, CDR1 is SEHNR, CDR2 FQNEAQ (reference sequence). The CDR3 runs to 16 residues. The V gene end was trimmed by 5 bases and the J gene end by 0 bases; junction bases not matched to a gene: 8.